This T cell receptor (beta chain) was captured by sequencing in a study of T cell responses to AZD1222 COVID-19 vaccine. CDR1 and CDR2 from the germline V gene are LNHNV and YYDKDF (reference sequence). Trimming removed 5 bases at V and 8 bases at J, with 15 bases between. The length of the CDR3 is 13 residues. Method: immunoSEQ multiplex PCR; TCRdb's copy keeps in-frame clones and lacks some. This sample has some 130,000 clones, with 80% to 90% found just once. This TCR derives from an adult in good health. Material: peripheral blood, obtained on day 0 of AZD1222 vaccination. The rearrangement joins TRBV15 to TRBJ1-1, with TRBD1 as a possible D gene (6 bases). CDR3 DNA sequence: TGTGCCACCAGCGGTGACAGGACCGACGAAGCTTTCTTT. Translating gives CATSGDRTDEAFF.